Given below is one TCR beta chain in context. Its antigen is undetermined. Deletions cut 2 bases from V and 5 bases from J, with 3 bases between. The CDR3 spans 11 residues. CDR1 is SGHRS, CDR2 YFSETQ, per germline. The sample is drawn from a study of CD8+ T cells in alopecia areata. Extracted from the samples, RNA was reverse transcribed into cDNA to serve as the sequencing template. Using immunoSEQ multiplex PCR, the repertoire was profiled, and TCRdb retains in-frame clones only, with some absent. Of 200,000 to 250,000 clones in the sample, approximately 45% were seen once. Points from the study as a whole: Persistence in scalp and blood during tofacitinib was observed for many expanded lesional clones. Tofacitinib significantly reduced both scalp clonality and expanded CD8+ clones among the top 100. Affected scalp, especially in alopecia totalis/universalis, had a higher clonality than normal scalp did.

Stated treatment: oral pan-JAK inhibitor, 5-10 mg twice daily. Sequenced here: CD4+ T cells sorted from blood, sampled around week 37, from a patient treated with tofacitinib. The receptor comes from a human donor with alopecia areata. This chain links TRBV5-1 with TRBJ2-3, with unresolved D. CDR3 in amino acids: CASSFQDTQYF. CDR3 nucleotides: TGCGCCAGCAGCTTTCAAGATACGCAGTATTTT.